This T cell receptor beta chain originates from a study of blood T cell repertoires in COVID-19. Study-wide context: The cDNA or gDNA used as material had been derived from T cells, B-cell-depleted T cells, or PBMCs.

This CDR3 has 13 residues. Germline CDR1 reads LNHDA; CDR2 reads SQIVND (reference sequence). Trimming cost V 6 bases and J 2 bases, with 10 bases left between them. Followed over time, Seattle patients had been enrolled while infection was active. The protocol was immunoSEQ multiplex PCR, while the TCRdb copy is restricted to in-frame clones and leaves out a portion. The sample gives approximately 200,000 clones, approximately 90% of which show up once; about 2.5% is in the top ten. In its sample, this clone was seen once. The sequencing sample was made of peripheral blood. The chain has TRBV19 and TRBJ1-2; perhaps TRBD1 as D (5 bases). The origin of this receptor is a man aged 30-40 years with COVID-19, enrolled during active disease. The CDR3 coding sequence is TGTGCCAGTAGGCCAGGGTCCAACTATGGCTACACCTTC. This translates into CASRPGSNYGYTF. Complete variable domain (other parts from reference TRBV19 and TRBJ1-2): DGGITQSPKYLFRKEGQNVTLSCEQNLNHDAMYWYRQDPGQGLRLIYYSQIVNDFQKGDIAEGYSVSREKKESFPLTVTSAQKNPTAFYLCASRPGSNYGYTFGSGTRLTVV.